What follows are 7 T cell receptor beta chains derived from one specimen sequenced in a study of OX40 agonist ivuxolimab in advanced cancers. Sequenced by immunoSEQ multiplex PCR; TCRdb stores in-frame clones only, minus some. Of some 69,000 clones listed, 89% are singletons. Material: CD4+ or CD8+ T cells sorted from blood, obtained in a trial of the OX40 agonist ivuxolimab. Receptors originate from an adult with an advanced solid tumor such as melanoma, head and neck, liver or kidney cancer.

The chain is built from TRBV28 and TRBJ2-2; the D is unclear. This CDR3 spans 15 amino acids. CDR1 and CDR2 from the germline V gene are MDHEN and SYDVKM. V was trimmed by 6 bases and J by 0 bases, leaving 11 bases between them. The CDR3 DNA is TGTGCCAGCAGATTTAAGGCAGCGAACACCGGGGAGCTGTTTTTT. Translation: CASRFKAANTGELFF.

The chain recombines TRBV5-1 with TRBJ2-7; TRBD1 matches at 7 bases. The CDR3 is made up of 14 amino acids. Germline assignment: CDR1 SGHRS and CDR2 YFSETQ. Unmatched junction bases numbered 5, after V lost 0 bases and J lost 5 bases. CDR3 in DNA: TGCGCCAGCAGCTTGGGACAGGGAAAGGACGAGCAGTACTTC. Its translation: CASSLGQGKDEQYF.

The V gene is TRBV10-3, the J gene TRBJ1-1; D is ambiguous. Looked up from germline, CDR1 is ENHRY and CDR2 is SYGVKD. This CDR3 comprises 13 residues. V lost 7 bases and J lost 1, with 10 bases in between. This CDR3 is CAIMSGENTEAFF. For the CDR3, the DNA is TGTGCCATCATGTCGGGAGAGAACACTGAAGCTTTCTTT.

The chain recombines TRBV19 with TRBJ2-2; TRBD1 is a possible D gene (5 bases). There are 15 residues in the CDR3. Per germline, CDR1 LNHDA and CDR2 SQIVND (reference sequence). V was trimmed by 6 bases and J by 0 bases, leaving 11 bases between them. The CDR3, as DNA: TGTGCCAGTAGGGCGACAGCCTCGAACACCGGGGAGCTGTTTTTT. Translating it yields CASRATASNTGELFF.

The gene calls are TRBV7-9 and TRBJ2-1; D possibly corresponds to TRBD2 (6 bases). CDR1 SEHNR and CDR2 FQNEAQ come from the germline V gene (reference sequence). V dropped 11 bases and J dropped 9 bases, with 29 bases sitting between them. The CDR3 is 16 amino acids. In DNA form, the CDR3 reads TGTGCCGGGGCATCCGGGGGAGGCCCAGGAGGTGGTGAGCAGTTCTTC. Protein sequence: CAGASGGGPGGGEQFF. Supplemented by reference TRBV7-9 and TRBJ2-1, the full variable domain reads DTGVSQNPRHKITKRGQNVTFRCDPISEHNRLYWYRQTLGQGPEFLTYFQNEAQLEKSRLLSDRFSAERPKGSFSTLEIQRTEQGDSAMYLCAGASGGGPGGGEQFFGPGTRLTVL.

J is TRBJ1-5 and V is TRBV10-1; 8 bases match TRBD1. The CDR3 has 17 residues. V trimming: 4 bases; J trimming: 0 bases; junction bases outside the gene matches: 8. The germline V gene encodes CDR1 WNHNN and CDR2 SYGVQD (reference sequence). For the CDR3, the DNA is TGCGCCAGCAGTGGGAGCGGGGACAGGAGTAGCAATCAGCCCCAGCATTTT. Residues: CASSGSGDRSSNQPQHF.

This chain connects TRBV6-6 to TRBJ1-3; D possibly corresponds to TRBD1 (6 bases). CDR1 and CDR2 from the germline V gene are MNHNY and SVGAGI (reference sequence). V was clipped by 4 bases and J by 0 bases, with 13 bases between them. The CDR3 length is 16 residues. For the CDR3, the DNA is TGTGCCAGCAGTTCCCAGGGGCCCCGCTCTGGAAACACCATATATTTT. Its protein is CASSSQGPRSGNTIYF.